Sequencing of this T cell receptor (beta chain) was carried out in a study of shared clonotypes between healthy human individuals (dated by TCRdb to the early 2020s). Describing the broader study: Two women and a few men aged 18 to 49 years were included in the cohort. For each donor, three plates each were used for CD4 naive and CD4 memory, two plates were used for CD8 naive, and one plate was used for CD8 memory. To estimate repertoire size and how much clonotypes are shared between individuals, the study performed deep sequencing of blood TCR repertoires from five healthy adults. Libraries were prepared and TCR repertoires were sequenced by different laboratories using diverse techniques, in order to increase sequencing depth and limit assay-specific biases. Per donor, leukapheresis produced somewhere between about 0.94 and 9.5 billion PBMCs.

The CDR3 runs 15 residues from the cysteine to the phenylalanine. Only the CDR3 DNA is retained, 45 bases long and in frame from the first base. Clipping removes 6 bases from V and 1 base from J, with 5 as the unmatched junction base count. The germline V gene yields MNHEY for CDR1 and SVGAGI for CDR2. Broad study findings and their caveats: Sampling was restricted to blood, and TCR repertoires in tissues likely differ from the TCR repertoires found in blood. Higher generation probabilities were observed for clonotypes shared by all four sorted-subset donors than for non-shared clonotypes. Pairwise subsampling led to the expectation that sequencing depth would affect the degree of clonotype sharing among donors. Incomplete sequencing was indicated by rarefaction of sorted-subset datasets, despite the large sequencing depth. Because the study included a small number of donors, the genetic and exposure-history diversity represented was limited. Naive subsets generally had larger estimated clonotype richness than memory subsets did. Across a handful of donors, about 5.2% of naive CD4, roughly 3.5% of naive CD8, roughly 2.2% of memory CD4, and about 0.44% of memory CD8 clonotypes were shared.

Donors were healthy HIV-negative adults with no recently reported acute infections or vaccinations. Only Caucasian adults living in Nashville, Tennessee, USA were represented among the donors. CD4+ T cells were enriched by magnetic negative selection, after which naive cells were positively selected on CD45RA and the negative fraction was taken as the memory subset. Blood was obtained by leukapheresis, after which PBMCs were separated by Ficoll-Histopaque density gradient centrifugation and cryopreserved in liquid nitrogen vapor phase. Analytical flow cytometry was used to check the purity and quantity of every magnetically sorted T cell population. Genomic DNA was isolated from each sorted fraction and quantified by UV absorbance on a Nanodrop 2000c. TCR CDR3 regions were amplified from genomic DNA by multiplex PCR using the deep immunoSEQ assay. Extracted genomic DNA from each cell subset was spread evenly across all wells of several immunoSEQ 96-well plates, with each plate serving as a replicate. Each replicate PCR for sorted subsets received 150 to 250 ng genomic DNA, equal to around 32,000 T cell genomes. The purified libraries were quantified using a Qubit 3.0 fluorometer, sized with a Bioanalyzer 2100, and then quantified again using the KAPA Library Quantification kit. Every immunoSEQ 96-well plate was sequenced on a separate single-read 150-cycle Illumina NextSeq 550 flow cell. Under the source paper's analysis protocol: Because only junctional sequences without quality scores were contained in the immunoSEQ output, filtering matching that applied to full-length reads could not be performed. Sequences were annotated with PyIR, a Python wrapper for IgBLAST v1.9, and V/J genes and CDR3 were assigned using IMGT germline references. Any read was removed if the V/J assignment was weak (E-value above 1e-6), the CDR3 was missing, or the read contained stop codons, out-of-frame junctions, or ambiguous translated residues. A V3J clonotype was defined by an identical inferred V gene, J gene, and CDR3 amino acid sequence. Percentage overlap between repertoires was calculated by dividing the number of shared unique clonotypes by the size of the smaller repertoire. RTK rarefaction, the Chao1 estimator, and Recon v2.1 estimates of unobserved clonotypes were used to assess repertoire richness. Generation probabilities for all TCRbeta clonotypes obtained by the gDNA method from four donors were computed using OLGA. The table was pulled from immuneACCESS by TCRdb, which kept in-frame rearrangements only. Such tables lose some clones; where checked, under half of the loss comes from unresolved V genes, and the rest has no known cause. D and trimming were read from the DNA, whereas the V and J calls and clone size are those reported in that table. The sample profile shows 2 million to 2.5 million clones; roughly 95% of them were found once. Of the sample, 0.1% to 0.15% falls within the top ten clones.

About this clone: Its antigen has not been determined. No quality values exist for individual bases; no much larger clone is one base distant.

The rearranged chain carries TRBV6-5 and TRBJ2-2; TRBD1 aligns with 7 central bases. The sequenced sample consisted of naive CD4+ T cells sorted from blood. What the cell subset or site label conveys for this sample: CD45RA+ positively selected. The clonotype originates from a man between 18 and 35 years old in good health. The CDR3 amino acid sequence is: CASSSTGWNTGELFF. The DNA sequence reads TGTGCCAGCAGCTCGACAGGGTGGAACACCGGGGAGCTGTTTTTT.